Sequencing of this T cell receptor (beta chain) was carried out in a study of monozygotic twins with inflammatory bowel disease. Via template switching, UMIs carrying a 6-nucleotide sample barcode were introduced. TCRdb reprocessed the 5' RACE reads and reports one entry per CDR3 protein, with no DNA. Its clone listing holds about 420,000 distinct CDR3 sequences. Germline CDR1 reads ENHRY; CDR2 reads SYGVKD. The CDR3 is made up of 16 amino acids. Concerning this clonotype: Its antigen is as yet unknown.

Researchers isolated total RNA from whole blood without sorting T cells. Study-wide points: Relative clonotype sharing with others was diminished in IBD patients versus healthy twins, particularly with disease activity.

This sequence originates from a human donor with ulcerative colitis or Crohn's disease, or a healthy co-twin of an affected twin (not recorded which). The V gene is TRBV10-3, the J gene TRBJ2-5; TCRdb's D gene call, TRBD2, goes unchecked for lack of DNA. Sequencing was done on a sample of blood. The CDR3 loop is CAISESSSRSPETQYF.